These T cell receptor beta chains were read from a single sample in a study of vaccination and CD4 T cells after COVID-19. Antigen specificity for these receptors is unknown. Each CDR3 protein gets one entry after TCRdb re-called the PCR reads with MiXCR. Found here are fewer than 13,000 distinct CDR3 sequences, over 35% of them singletons; the top ten hold 29%. The sequencing sample was made of CD4+ T cells from blood, cultured in vitro. The receptors come from a human donor who had recovered from COVID-19. Each CDR3 is given with its conserved first and last residue. D genes are given only for firm matches. Not every row has a clone size; where given, it reads once, few, many or a size class.

>TRBJ2-2|TRBV20-1|TRBD1|NA
CSARAQGSGELFF
TGCAGTGCTAGAGCACAGGGGTCCGGGGAGCTGTTTTTT
>TRBJ2-3|TRBV4-1|TRBD2|NA
CASSQDQASGGARGTQYF
TGCGCCAGCAGCCAAGATCAGGCTAGCGGGGGGGCCAGGGGTACGCAGTATTTT
>TRBJ1-1|TRBV5-4|NA|few
CASSLNRDTEAFF
TGTGCCAGCAGCTTGAACAGGGACACTGAAGCTTTCTTT
>TRBJ2-2|TRBV12-3/TRBV12-4|TRBD1|NA
CASGGTGGTGELFF
TGTGCCAGCGGTGGGACAGGCGGCACCGGGGAGCTGTTTTTT
>TRBJ2-7|TRBV20-1|TRBD2|NA
CSAPTNSGGQDHEQYF
TGCAGTGCTCCGACCAATAGCGGGGGGCAGGACCACGAGCAGTACTTC
>TRBJ1-2|TRBV11-2|NA|NA
CASSPGQFLYGYTF
TGTGCCAGCAGCCCCGGACAGTTTTTGTATGGCTACACCTTC
>TRBJ2-5|TRBV19|TRBD1|NA
CASSLPGTGRETQYF
TGTGCCAGTAGCCTGCCCGGGACAGGGAGAGAGACCCAGTACTTC
>TRBJ2-5|TRBV5-6|NA|NA
CASLGDPRGTQYF
TGTGCCAGCCTGGGGGACCCGAGGGGGACCCAGTACTTC
>TRBJ1-2|TRBV20-1|NA|NA
CSAPDAVLDYGYTF
TGCAGTGCGCCGGACGCAGTATTAGACTATGGCTACACCTTC
>TRBJ1-1|TRBV12-3/TRBV12-4|NA|once
CASRATENTEAFF
TGTGCCAGCAGGGCTACAGAGAACACTGAAGCTTTCTTT
>TRBJ2-7|TRBV6-1|TRBD1|once
CASSLAGGAGEQYF
TGTGCCAGCAGCCTCGCAGGGGGCGCGGGCGAGCAGTACTTC
>TRBJ1-5|TRBV19|TRBD1|few
CASSPNGQGMVQPQHF
TGTGCCAGTAGCCCAAACGGACAGGGGATGGTTCAGCCCCAGCATTTT
>TRBJ2-4|TRBV20-1|TRBD2|NA
CSATPSGTAAKNIQYF
TGCAGTGCTACCCCTAGCGGGACCGCGGCCAAAAACATTCAGTACTTC
>TRBJ1-3|TRBV7-9|TRBD1|few
CASSPGDRSKSGNTIYF
TGTGCCAGCAGCCCCGGGGACAGGTCGAAATCTGGAAACACCATATATTTT
>TRBJ2-2|TRBV4-1|TRBD2|NA
CASSQDPQQGTSGAPNTGELFF
TGCGCCAGCAGCCAAGATCCCCAGCAAGGGACTAGCGGGGCCCCGAACACCGGGGAGCTGTTTTTT
>TRBJ1-2|TRBV19|NA|NA
CASSGQNYGYTF
TGTGCCAGTAGTGGACAAAACTATGGCTACACCTTC
>TRBJ2-5|TRBV20-1|TRBD2|few
CSARDPGGGTETQYF
TGCAGTGCTAGAGATCCGGGGGGTGGGACGGAGACCCAGTACTTC
>TRBJ1-6|TRBV6-4|NA|few
CASSDLGLPNSPLHF
TGTGCCAGCAGTGACTTGGGACTGCCCAATTCACCCCTCCACTTT
>TRBJ2-1|TRBV20-1|NA|NA
CSAVGQPLQYEQFF
TGCAGTGCTGTGGGACAACCCCTACAATATGAGCAGTTCTTC
>TRBJ2-7|TRBV6-2/TRBV6-3|TRBD2|NA
CASSEGGGSYEQYF
TGTGCCAGCAGTGAGGGCGGGGGCTCCTACGAGCAGTACTTC
>TRBJ1-2|TRBV6-5|TRBD1|NA
CASSYSDRGISNYGYTF
TGTGCCAGCAGTTACTCAGACAGGGGGATAAGTAACTATGGCTACACCTTC
>TRBJ1-6|TRBV6-5|TRBD1|NA
CASSYSGGGGANSPLHF
TGTGCCAGCAGTTACTCAGGAGGAGGGGGCGCAAATTCACCCCTCCACTTT
>TRBJ2-5|TRBV7-9|TRBD2|NA
CASSSSGKGGETQYF
TGTGCCAGCAGCTCTAGCGGGAAAGGGGGGGAGACCCAGTACTTC
>TRBJ1-2|TRBV6-1|NA|NA
CASGLGRDYGYTF
TGTGCCAGCGGCCTTGGGAGGGACTATGGCTACACCTTC
>TRBJ1-2|TRBV21-1|NA|few
CASSKSAGVPAGYTF
TGTGCCAGCAGCAAATCAGCGGGGGTTCCGGCAGGCTACACCTTC
>TRBJ1-6|TRBV30|NA|few
CASSWRDRYNSPLHF
TGTGCCTCCTCTTGGAGGGATCGCTATAATTCACCCCTCCACTTT
>TRBJ2-1|TRBV2|NA|NA
CAGSGYNEQFF
TGTGCCGGGTCAGGTTACAATGAGCAGTTCTTC
>TRBJ1-4|TRBV20-1|NA|few
CSAAETGTEKLFF
TGCAGTGCCGCGGAGACGGGGACGGAAAAACTGTTTTTT